The 32 T cell receptor beta chains in this list originate from one sample, sequenced in a study of breast tumors, draining lymph nodes, adjacent tissues (dated by TCRdb to about 2016). The axillary draining lymph nodes of breast cancer patients were the source of the lymph node samples. Libraries came from multiplex PCR. Sequencing was carried out with an Illumina HiSeq 2000. TCRdb passed the public sequencing reads through fastp at Q25 and MiXCR, retaining productive beta sequences. Each record represents a unique CDR3 protein, reported with the most common genes and DNA among its rows. Present in this sample are 200,000 to 300,000 distinct CDR3 sequences, over 30% of which were seen just once. Under 1.2% of the sample comes from the top ten. Input material: axillary lymph node tissue. These receptors all stem from a female donor with breast cancer. Some clones in this sample may be carry-over from other donors' samples.

In this sample, this clonotype turned up many times. The chain couples TRBV9 to TRBJ2-3; possible D gene TRBD2, 6 bases. V dropped 4 bases and J dropped 11 bases, with 20 bases sitting between them. The CDR3 contains 14 residues. Germline CDR1 reads SGDLS; CDR2 reads YYNGEE. The CDR3 DNA follows: TGTGCCAGCAGCCTACTAGCCACCCCTGGAGTGCAGTATTTT. As protein: CASSLLATPGVQYF.

This clonotype appeared many times. The CDR3 bases are TGTGCCACTGGACAGGGGGCAGGAGAGACCCAGTACTTC. Amino acid sequence: CATGQGAGETQYF. V usage is TRBV19 and J usage is TRBJ2-5; TRBD1 agrees at 11 bases. V trimming: 10 bases; J trimming: 4 bases; junction bases outside the gene matches: 5. Germline V gene sequence: CDR1 LNHDA, CDR2 SQIVND (reference sequence). CDR3 length: 13 amino acids.

This clonotype was recorded at least ten times. The chain has TRBV15 and TRBJ1-5; no definite D call. This CDR3 spans 18 amino acids. With 0 bases removed from V and 1 base from J, the gap between germline ends came to 16 bases. CDR1 and CDR2 (germline): LNHNV, YYDKDF (reference sequence). The CDR3 here is CATSRDISGGQSNQPQHF. The CDR3, as DNA: TGTGCCACCAGCAGAGATATAAGTGGAGGGCAAAGCAATCAGCCCCAGCATTTT.

This clonotype was detected once. It may be a read error: a sequence one base away is much more abundant. The chain links TRBV30 to TRBJ1-2; 7 bases align to TRBD1. The germline CDR1 and CDR2 sequences are GTSNPN and SVGIG (reference sequence). The CDR3 covers 14 residues. V dropped 3 bases and J dropped 4; count of bases not matched to a gene: 8. The CDR3 sequence: CAWSRGGTAYGYTF. The DNA for the CDR3 is TGTGCCTGGAGCCGAGGCGGGACAGCCTATGGCTACACCTTC.

This clonotype was observed many times. The rearrangement joins TRBV4-3 to TRBJ2-3, with 7 positions matching TRBD2. Per germline, CDR1 LGHNA and CDR2 YSLEER. V shed 0 bases, J shed 2 bases, and the junction held 5 bases outside the gene matches. This CDR3 contains 16 residues. The CDR3 bases are TGCGCCAGCAGCCAAGATGGCGGGAGAACCACAGATACGCAGTATTTT. Amino acids: CASSQDGGRTTDTQYF.

V gene TRBV24-1 combines with J gene TRBJ2-5; the match to TRBD1 covers 7 bases. The V gene's germline CDR1 is KGHDR and CDR2 SFDVKD. This CDR3 spans 15 amino acids. V was pared by 4 bases and J by 2 bases, with 6 bases of the junction left unmatched. CDR3 amino acids: CATSEFNRGQETQYF. The CDR3 bases are TGTGCCACCAGTGAGTTTAACAGGGGACAAGAGACCCAGTACTTC.

The genes are TRBV5-8 and TRBJ2-5; 8 bases align to TRBD1. J lost 1 base, V lost 4 bases, and 3 bases had no gene match. Germline V lookup: CDR1 SGHTS, CDR2 YDEGEE. The CDR3 is made up of 14 amino acids. CDR3 residues: CASSVGTGQETQYF. The CDR3 DNA sequence: TGTGCCAGCAGCGTTGGGACAGGCCAAGAGACCCAGTACTTC.

This clonotype was picked up a small number of times. The rearrangement uses TRBV12-3 or TRBV12-4 and TRBJ2-5; D perhaps matches TRBD2 (6 bases). The CDR3 runs 14 residues. Trimming took off 7 bases at V and 4 bases at J, with 16 bases between the two ends. The CDR3 region is CASNLSGLIETQYF. In nucleotides, the CDR3 is TGTGCCAGCAATTTGAGCGGGCTGATAGAGACCCAGTACTTC.

The rearrangement joins TRBV20-1 to TRBJ2-4; TRBD1 matches at 11 bases. The CDR3 runs 15 residues. Trimming removed 5 bases from V and 3 bases from J; junction bases left unmatched: 6. The V gene's germline CDR1 is DFQATT and CDR2 SNEGSKA (reference sequence). CDR3 DNA sequence: TGCAGTGCTGAATTGGACAGGGGGCTCAAAAACATTCAGTACTTC. Protein product: CSAELDRGLKNIQYF.

At least ten counts were recorded for this clonotype. The V call is TRBV11-3, the J call TRBJ2-2; the D gene could be TRBD1 or TRBD2 (5 bases each). CDR1 is SGHNT, CDR2 YENEEA, per germline. This CDR3 has 16 residues. Trimming took 4 bases from V and 6 from J, leaving 18 bases between them. The CDR3: CASSSRAGPQAGELFF. The CDR3 DNA is TGTGCCAGCAGCTCGAGGGCAGGGCCGCAGGCCGGGGAGCTGTTTTTT. Using reference TRBV11-3 and TRBJ2-2 for the parts outside the CDR3, the full variable domain is EAGVVQSPRYKIIEKKQPVAFWCNPISGHNTLYWYLQNLGQGPELLIRYENEEAVDDSQLPKDRFSAERLKGVDSTLKIQPAELGDSAVYLCASSSRAGPQAGELFFGEGSRLTVL.

The sample holds many counts of this clonotype. V usage is TRBV10-3 and J usage is TRBJ1-5, with D unresolved. The CDR3 runs to 15 residues. Germline V gives CDR1 ENHRY, CDR2 SYGVKD. Trimming pared 6 bases from V and 0 bases from J, leaving 12 bases between. The CDR3 reads CAISATEFSNQPQHF. In DNA form, the CDR3 reads TGTGCCATCAGCGCCACCGAATTTAGCAATCAGCCCCAGCATTTT.

This clonotype was seen just once. This chain joins TRBV11-2 and TRBJ2-6; D might be TRBD1 or TRBD2, each matching 5 bases. Per germline, CDR1 SGHAT and CDR2 FQNNGV. There are 17 residues in the CDR3. V was shortened by 9 bases and J by 0 bases, with 18 bases between the two germline ends. The CDR3 region has the DNA TGTGCCAGTACCAAGGGGCCGGGAACCTCTGGGGCCAACGTCCTGACTTTC. Residues: CASTKGPGTSGANVLTF.

The chain employs TRBV20-1 and TRBJ2-7; perhaps TRBD2 as D (5 bases). The CDR3 consists of 13 residues. Germline-derived CDR1 and CDR2 are DFQATT and SNEGSKA (reference sequence). V lost 1 base to trimming and J lost 2 bases, with 9 bases between them. The chain's CDR3 is CSARAPGTYEQYF. CDR3 in DNA: TGCAGTGCTAGAGCGCCGGGAACCTACGAGCAGTACTTC.

This chain joins TRBV6-1 and TRBJ1-1; D remains ambiguous. Trimming cost V 4 bases and J 4 bases, with 10 bases left between them. This CDR3 has 13 amino acids. Germline V gene sequence: CDR1 MNHNS, CDR2 SASEGT. The CDR3 DNA follows: TGTGCCAGCAGTGGGGGAACCGTCACTGAAGCTTTCTTT. Its protein product is CASSGGTVTEAFF.

By share of the sample, this clonotype is medium-sized (0.01 to 0.1%). The gene calls are TRBV10-2 and TRBJ1-5; D may be TRBD1 (5 bases). CDR3 length: 14 residues. The germline V gene has CDR1 WSHSY and CDR2 SAAADI. V lost 6 bases, J lost 3 bases, and 12 bases lay in between. CDR3 residues: CASSRGEINQPQHF. CDR3 in DNA: TGCGCCAGCAGCCGAGGGGAGATCAATCAGCCCCAGCATTTT.

This clonotype was counted ten times or more. This CDR3 is CASSDAARRGLFF. Here the CDR3 DNA reads TGTGCCAGTAGTGACGCAGCGAGGAGGGGGCTGTTTTTT. This rearrangement joins TRBV19 to TRBJ2-2; D might be TRBD2 (6 bases). Germline V gene lookup returns CDR1 LNHDA and CDR2 SQIVND (reference sequence). V lost 5 bases to trimming and J lost 13 bases, with 17 bases between them. This CDR3 has 13 amino acids.

This clonotype was counted ten times or more. The J gene is TRBJ2-1, the V gene TRBV7-9; 12 bases are a match to TRBD2. J lost 7 bases, V lost 7 bases, and 8 bases had no gene match. The CDR3 loop spans 15 amino acids. The germline gives CDR1 SEHNR, CDR2 FQNEAQ (reference sequence). The CDR3 DNA reads TGTGCCAGCATCGGGGGACTAGCGGGTTTAAATGAGCAGTTCTTC. Protein sequence: CASIGGLAGLNEQFF.

The rearrangement joins TRBV24-1 to TRBJ1-1; TRBD1 agrees at 12 bases. CDR3 size: 17 residues. V shed 7 bases and J 3 bases; nucleotides not matched to a gene: 11. CDR1 is KGHDR and CDR2 is SFDVKD in the germline V gene. The CDR3 is CATSRGVGQGADTEAFF. CDR3 nucleotides: TGTGCCACCAGCAGAGGGGTGGGACAGGGGGCGGACACTGAAGCTTTCTTT.

This clonotype has ten or more counts. The chain uses TRBV10-2 and TRBJ1-5; D is unresolved. The V and J ends lost 3 bases and 4 bases respectively, with 7 bases between them. The germline CDR1 and CDR2 sequences are WSHSY and SAAADI. CDR3 length equals 13 residues. The CDR3 DNA follows: TGCGCCAGCAGTGAAGGAACTAATCAGCCCCAGCATTTT. Translation gives CASSEGTNQPQHF.

As to this clonotype: With a much larger clone just one base away, this may be a read error. This sequence joins TRBV19 and TRBJ2-1, with D possibly being TRBD2 (6 bases). CDR3 length: 14 amino acids. The V end was cut by 6 bases, the J end by 9 bases, with 18 bases between. Germline V CDR1 and CDR2: LNHDA, SQIVND (reference sequence). The DNA for the CDR3 is TGTGCCAGTAGCCCCCGACTAGTTCCCGGTGAGCAGTTCTTC. Translation: CASSPRLVPGEQFF.

The rearrangement links TRBV28 to TRBJ1-6; a weak D match, TRBD1 (6 bases). With 3 bases removed from V and 6 bases from J, the gap between germline ends came to 15 bases. CDR1 and CDR2 from the germline V gene are MDHEN and SYDVKM. This CDR3 spans 16 amino acids. CDR3 DNA sequence: TGTGCCAGCAGTTTGGAGGGGGGGGGAGGTAATTCACCCCTCCACTTT. This gives the protein CASSLEGGGGNSPLHF.

This clonotype was observed many times. V gene TRBV14 combines with J gene TRBJ2-1; D is ambiguous. The CDR3 contains 15 residues. Germline assignment: CDR1 SGHDN and CDR2 FVKESK. V shed 1 base and J shed 5 bases, with 12 bases lying between them. This chain's CDR3 is CASSQGSYGNNEQFF. The CDR3 DNA reads TGTGCCAGCAGCCAAGGCTCATACGGAAACAATGAGCAGTTCTTC.

V is TRBV20-1 and J is TRBJ2-5, with D perhaps given as TRBD1 or TRBD2 (6 bases each). CDR1 is DFQATT, CDR2 SNEGSKA, per germline (reference sequence). Trimming cost V 1 base and J 5 bases, with 17 bases left between them. The CDR3 contains 15 residues. CDR3 sequence (DNA): TGCAGTGCTAGAGCTAACGGGGGCGACTGGGAGACCCAGTACTTC. This sequence encodes CSARANGGDWETQYF.

About this clonotype: Being one base from a much bigger clone, this may be a read error. This chain joins TRBV11-3 and TRBJ2-7; no definite D call. Germline lookup yields CDR1 SGHNT and CDR2 YENEEA. The CDR3 is 13 residues long. The DNA for the CDR3 is TGTGCCAGCAGCTTAGTTTACCGGGCGGACGTGAACTTC. Its translation: CASSLVYRADVNF.

Of note for this clonotype: A much larger clone lies one base from this, so it may be a read error. The chain couples TRBV5-6 to TRBJ2-7, with TRBD1 as a possible D gene (5 bases). Germline CDR1 is SGHDT and CDR2 is YYEEEE. There are 15 residues in the CDR3. The CDR3 nucleotides read TGTGCCAGCAGCTTCAGGCAGGGTGGGTTCTACGAGCGGTACTTC. It yields the protein CASSFRQGGFYERYF. The entire variable domain, with the rest obtained from reference TRBV5-6 and TRBJ2-7, is as follows: DAGVTQSPTHLIKTRGQQVTLRCSPKSGHDTVSWYQQALGQGPQFIFQYYEEEERQRGNFPDRFSGHQFPNYSSELNVNALLLGDSALYLCASSFRQGGFYERYFGPGTRLTVT.

With regard to this clonotype: A single base separates this from a much larger clone, so it may be a read error. The chain carries TRBV5-8 and TRBJ1-5; a weak D match, TRBD1 (5 bases). Between the trimmed V and J ends, which lost 3 bases and 5 bases, there was a span of 15 bases. Germline V lookup: CDR1 SGHTS, CDR2 YDEGEE. The CDR3 is 15 amino acids. CDR3 bases: TGTGCCAGCAGCTCTCGGGACTCCACTTATCAGCCCCAGCATTTT. Its protein product is CASSSRDSTYQPQHF.

In its sample, this clonotype was seen a few times. The rearrangement links TRBV6-5 to TRBJ2-5; possible D gene TRBD2, 6 bases. V lost 5 bases, J lost 7 bases, and 17 bases lay in between. This CDR3 comprises 14 residues. Germline CDR1 MNHEY, CDR2 SVGAGI. The DNA of the CDR3 is TGTGCCAGCAGTCACCCGAGCGGGCGGGGGACCCAGTACTTC. This translates into CASSHPSGRGTQYF.

The sample holds many counts of this clonotype. This chain links TRBV5-1 with TRBJ2-7; D perhaps matches TRBD2 (5 bases). The CDR3 runs 16 residues. Deletions cut 4 bases from V and 0 bases from J, with 17 bases between. Germline assignment: CDR1 SGHRS and CDR2 YFSETQ. CDR3 residues: CASSPGLAPSSYEQYF. CDR3 in DNA: TGCGCCAGCAGCCCCGGACTGGCCCCTAGCTCCTACGAGCAGTACTTC. Combining the CDR3 with reference TRBV5-1 and TRBJ2-7 gives the whole variable domain KAGVTQTPRYLIKTRGQQVTLSCSPISGHRSVSWYQQTPGQGLQFLFEYFSETQRNKGNFPGRFSGRQFSNSRSEMNVSTLELGDSALYLCASSPGLAPSSYEQYFGPGTRLTVT.

The chain uses TRBV27 and TRBJ2-7; D perhaps matches TRBD1 (6 bases). Trimming took off 8 bases at V and 3 bases at J, with 14 bases between the two ends. Germline values: CDR1 MNHEY, CDR2 SMNVEV (reference sequence). This CDR3 spans 13 amino acids. The CDR3 region has the DNA TGTGCCAGCGGCTTGGGACAATTCTACGAGCAGTACTTC. Translation: CASGLGQFYEQYF.

As regards this clonotype: This may be a read error: a much more frequent sequence differs by one nucleotide. The chain is built from TRBV6-6 and TRBJ2-1, with D perhaps matching TRBD2 (6 bases). Germline loops: CDR1 MNHNY, CDR2 SVGAGI (reference sequence). The CDR3 runs 15 residues. CDR3 bases: TGTGCCAGCAGCCGGAGGGCCAGCTCCTGCAATGAGCAGTTCTTC. Residues: CASSRRASSCNEQFF.

Notes on this clonotype: Compared with germline, one end of the junction differs, possibly owing to a read error. J is TRBJ2-3 and V is TRBV7-6, with TRBD1 as a possible D gene (6 bases). Looked up from germline, CDR1 is SGHVS and CDR2 is FNYEAQ. The CDR3 extends over 18 amino acids. CDR3 protein: CASSLEQGISWRTDMQYF. CDR3 bases: TGTGCCAGCAGCCTAGAACAGGGTATTTCATGGCGCACAGATATGCAGTATTTT.

This clonotype turned up a few times. V usage is TRBV6-2 or TRBV6-3 and J usage is TRBJ1-5; D perhaps matches TRBD1 (5 bases). V shed 8 bases and J shed 9 bases, with 17 bases lying between them. The CDR3 consists of 13 residues. Per germline, CDR1 MNHEY and CDR2 SVGEGT. DNA for the CDR3: TGTGCCAGCGTTATGGGAATTGGGGGGCCCCAGCATTTT. Translating it yields CASVMGIGGPQHF.